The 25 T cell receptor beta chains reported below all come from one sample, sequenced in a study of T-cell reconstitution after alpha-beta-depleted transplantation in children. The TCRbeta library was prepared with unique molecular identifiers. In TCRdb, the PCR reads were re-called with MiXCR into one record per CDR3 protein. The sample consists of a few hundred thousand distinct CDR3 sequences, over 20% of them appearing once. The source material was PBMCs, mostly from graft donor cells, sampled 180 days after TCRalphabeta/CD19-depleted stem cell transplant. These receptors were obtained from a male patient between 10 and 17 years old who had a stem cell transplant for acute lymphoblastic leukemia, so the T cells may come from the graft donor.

The CDR3 DNA reads as TGTGCCAGCAGCTTCCTACAGGGAAAGGGGGTTGAGAACTATGGCTACACCTTC. Its translation: CASSFLQGKGVENYGYTF. V is TRBV11-2 and J is TRBJ1-2; D might be TRBD1 (6 bases). Germline CDR1 and CDR2: SGHAT and FQNNGV. The length of the CDR3 is 18 residues. The V gene lost 3 bases and the J gene lost 2 bases, with 22 bases spanning the gap.

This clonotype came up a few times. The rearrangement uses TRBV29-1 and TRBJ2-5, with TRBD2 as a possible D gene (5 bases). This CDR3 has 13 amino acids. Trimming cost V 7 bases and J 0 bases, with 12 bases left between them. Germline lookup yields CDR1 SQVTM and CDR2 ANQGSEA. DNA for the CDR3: TGCAGCGCCGAGGGCAGGTACCAAGAGACCCAGTACTTC. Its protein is CSAEGRYQETQYF.

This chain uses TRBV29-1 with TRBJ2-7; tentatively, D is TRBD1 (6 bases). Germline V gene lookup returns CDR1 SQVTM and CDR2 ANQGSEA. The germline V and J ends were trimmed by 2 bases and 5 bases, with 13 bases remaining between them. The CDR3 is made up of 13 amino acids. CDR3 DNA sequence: TGCAGCGTTGAACGGCAGGGGCGCAACGAGCAGTACTTC. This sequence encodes CSVERQGRNEQYF.

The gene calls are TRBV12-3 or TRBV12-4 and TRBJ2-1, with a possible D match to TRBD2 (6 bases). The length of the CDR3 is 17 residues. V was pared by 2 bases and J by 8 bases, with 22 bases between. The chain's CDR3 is CASSLPRAAGSIDEQFF. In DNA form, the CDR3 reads TGTGCCAGCAGTTTACCGAGGGCTGCGGGATCGATCGATGAGCAGTTCTTC.

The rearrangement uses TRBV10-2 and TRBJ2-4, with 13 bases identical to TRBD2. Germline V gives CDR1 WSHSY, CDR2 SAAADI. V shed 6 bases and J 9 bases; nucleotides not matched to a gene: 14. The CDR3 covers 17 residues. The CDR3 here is CASRRLAGGHPGGIQYF. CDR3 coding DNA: TGCGCCAGCAGGAGACTAGCGGGAGGTCACCCCGGGGGCATTCAGTACTTC.

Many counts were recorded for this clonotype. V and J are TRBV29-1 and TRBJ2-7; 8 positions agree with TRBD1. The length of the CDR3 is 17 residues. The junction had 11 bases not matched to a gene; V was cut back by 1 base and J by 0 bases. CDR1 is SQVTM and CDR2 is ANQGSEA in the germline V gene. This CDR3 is CSVEGGPDRGVSYEQYF. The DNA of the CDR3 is TGCAGCGTTGAAGGTGGACCAGACAGGGGCGTCTCCTACGAGCAGTACTTC.

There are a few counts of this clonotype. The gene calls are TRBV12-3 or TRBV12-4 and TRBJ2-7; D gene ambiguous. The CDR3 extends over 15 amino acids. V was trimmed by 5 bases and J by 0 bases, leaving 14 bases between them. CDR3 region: CASSARLESSYEQYF. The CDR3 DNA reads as TGTGCCAGCAGTGCCCGACTGGAGAGCTCCTACGAGCAGTACTTC.

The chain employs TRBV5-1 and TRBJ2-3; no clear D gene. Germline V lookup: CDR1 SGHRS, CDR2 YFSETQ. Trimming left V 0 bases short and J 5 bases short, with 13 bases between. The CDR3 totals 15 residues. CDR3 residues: CASSLAWQARDTQYF. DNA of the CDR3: TGCGCCAGCAGCTTGGCCTGGCAGGCGAGAGATACGCAGTATTTT.

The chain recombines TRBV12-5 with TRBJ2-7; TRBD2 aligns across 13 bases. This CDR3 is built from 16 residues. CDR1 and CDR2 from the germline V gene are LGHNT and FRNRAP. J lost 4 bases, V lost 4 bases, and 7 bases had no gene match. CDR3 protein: CASGSPRTSGSYEQYF. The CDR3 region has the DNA TGTGCTAGTGGTTCCCCCCGGACTAGCGGGAGTTACGAGCAGTACTTC.

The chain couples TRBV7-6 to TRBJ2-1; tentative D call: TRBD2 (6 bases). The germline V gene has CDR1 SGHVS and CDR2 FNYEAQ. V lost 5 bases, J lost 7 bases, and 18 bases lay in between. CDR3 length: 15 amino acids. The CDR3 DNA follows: TGTGCCAGCAGCCCGGACTACAGCAGTGAGAATGAGCAGTTCTTC. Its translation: CASSPDYSSENEQFF. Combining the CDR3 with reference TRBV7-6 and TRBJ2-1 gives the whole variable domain GAGVSQSPRYKVTKRGQDVALRCDPISGHVSLYWYRQALGQGPEFLTYFNYEAQQDKSGLPNDRFSAERPEGSISTLTIQRTEQRDSAMYRCASSPDYSSENEQFFGPGTRLTVL.

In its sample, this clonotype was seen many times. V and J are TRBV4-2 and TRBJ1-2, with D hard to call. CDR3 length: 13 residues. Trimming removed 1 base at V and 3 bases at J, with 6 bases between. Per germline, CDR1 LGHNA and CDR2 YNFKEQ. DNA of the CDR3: TGTGCCAGCAGCCAAGTAGGTGACTATGGCTACACCTTC. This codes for CASSQVGDYGYTF.

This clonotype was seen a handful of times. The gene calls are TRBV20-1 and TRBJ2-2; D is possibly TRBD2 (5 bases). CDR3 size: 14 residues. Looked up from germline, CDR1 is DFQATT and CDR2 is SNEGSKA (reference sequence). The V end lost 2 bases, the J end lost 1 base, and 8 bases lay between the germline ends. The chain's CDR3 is CSARPSGNTGELFF. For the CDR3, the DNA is TGCAGTGCTAGACCAAGCGGGAACACCGGGGAGCTGTTTTTT.

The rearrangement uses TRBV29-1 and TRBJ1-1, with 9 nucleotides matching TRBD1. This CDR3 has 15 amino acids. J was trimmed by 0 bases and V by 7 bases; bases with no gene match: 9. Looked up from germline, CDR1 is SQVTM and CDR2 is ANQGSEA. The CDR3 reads CSDHRGPFLNTEAFF. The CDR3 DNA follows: TGCAGCGACCACAGGGGGCCCTTCTTGAACACTGAAGCTTTCTTT.

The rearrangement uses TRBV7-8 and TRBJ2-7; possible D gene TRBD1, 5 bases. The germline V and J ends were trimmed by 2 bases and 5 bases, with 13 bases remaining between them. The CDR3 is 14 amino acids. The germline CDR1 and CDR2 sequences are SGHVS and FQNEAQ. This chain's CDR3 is CASSLQGAIHEQYF. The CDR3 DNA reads TGTGCCAGCAGCTTACAAGGGGCGATTCACGAGCAGTACTTC.

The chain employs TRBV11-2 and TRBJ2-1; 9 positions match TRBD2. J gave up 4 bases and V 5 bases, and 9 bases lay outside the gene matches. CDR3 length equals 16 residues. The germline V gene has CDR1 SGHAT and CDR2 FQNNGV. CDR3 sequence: CASSPRPGLAYNEQFF. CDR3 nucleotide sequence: TGTGCCAGCAGCCCAAGACCGGGACTAGCTTACAATGAGCAGTTCTTC. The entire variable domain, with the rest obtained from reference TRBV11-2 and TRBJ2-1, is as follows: EAGVAQSPRYKIIEKRQSVAFWCNPISGHATLYWYQQILGQGPKLLIQFQNNGVVDDSQLPKDRFSAERLKGVDSTLKIQPAKLEDSAVYLCASSPRPGLAYNEQFFGPGTRLTVL.

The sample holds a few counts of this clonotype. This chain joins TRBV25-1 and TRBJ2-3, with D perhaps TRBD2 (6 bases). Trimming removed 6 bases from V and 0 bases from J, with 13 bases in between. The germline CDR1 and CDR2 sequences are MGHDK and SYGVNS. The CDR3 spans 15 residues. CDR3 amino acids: CASSPWGDSTDTQYF. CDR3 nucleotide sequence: TGTGCCAGCAGCCCCTGGGGGGACAGCACAGATACGCAGTATTTT.

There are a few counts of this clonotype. The CDR3, as DNA: TGTGCCAGCACCCAGACTAGCGGAACCCTCACAGATACGCAGTATTTT. It is translated as CASTQTSGTLTDTQYF. The chain has TRBV6-1 and TRBJ2-3; TRBD2 agrees at 9 bases. The CDR3 consists of 16 residues. Germline-derived CDR1 and CDR2 are MNHNS and SASEGT. Trimming took 7 bases from V and 2 from J; bases not matched to a gene: 10.

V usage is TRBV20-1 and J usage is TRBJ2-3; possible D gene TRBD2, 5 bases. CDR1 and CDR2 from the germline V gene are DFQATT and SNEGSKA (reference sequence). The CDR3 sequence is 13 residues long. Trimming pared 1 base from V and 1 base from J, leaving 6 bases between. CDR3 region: CSARGRGTDTQYF. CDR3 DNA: TGCAGTGCTAGAGGGCGGGGCACAGATACGCAGTATTTT.

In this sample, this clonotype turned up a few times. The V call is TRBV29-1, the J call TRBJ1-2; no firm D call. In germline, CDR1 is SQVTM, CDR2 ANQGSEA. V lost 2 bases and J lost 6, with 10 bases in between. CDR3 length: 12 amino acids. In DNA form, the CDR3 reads TGCAGCGTTGAACGGCCTGGGGATGGCTACACCTTC. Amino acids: CSVERPGDGYTF.

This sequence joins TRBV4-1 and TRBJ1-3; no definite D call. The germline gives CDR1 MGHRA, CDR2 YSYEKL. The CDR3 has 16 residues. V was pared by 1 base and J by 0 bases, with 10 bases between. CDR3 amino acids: CASSQGRAVSGNTIYF. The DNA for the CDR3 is TGCGCCAGCAGCCAAGGGCGGGCCGTCTCTGGAAACACCATATATTTT.

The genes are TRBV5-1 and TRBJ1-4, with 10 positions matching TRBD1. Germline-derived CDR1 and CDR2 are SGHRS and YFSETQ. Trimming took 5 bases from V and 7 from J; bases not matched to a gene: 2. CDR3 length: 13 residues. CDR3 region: CASSDRGLEKLFF. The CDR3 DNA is TGCGCCAGCAGTGACAGGGGGCTTGAAAAACTGTTTTTT.

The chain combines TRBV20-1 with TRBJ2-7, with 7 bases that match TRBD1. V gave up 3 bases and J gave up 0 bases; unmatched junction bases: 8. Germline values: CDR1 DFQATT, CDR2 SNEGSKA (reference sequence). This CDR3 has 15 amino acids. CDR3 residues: CSASETGMGSYEQYF. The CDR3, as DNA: TGCAGTGCTAGCGAGACAGGGATGGGCTCCTACGAGCAGTACTTC.

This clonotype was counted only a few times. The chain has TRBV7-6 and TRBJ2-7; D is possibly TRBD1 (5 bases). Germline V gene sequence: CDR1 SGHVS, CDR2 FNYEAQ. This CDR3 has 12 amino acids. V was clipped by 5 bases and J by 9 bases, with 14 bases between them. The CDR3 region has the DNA TGTGCCAGCAGCCCTGGCGGCCAGGGGCAGTACTTC. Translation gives CASSPGGQGQYF.

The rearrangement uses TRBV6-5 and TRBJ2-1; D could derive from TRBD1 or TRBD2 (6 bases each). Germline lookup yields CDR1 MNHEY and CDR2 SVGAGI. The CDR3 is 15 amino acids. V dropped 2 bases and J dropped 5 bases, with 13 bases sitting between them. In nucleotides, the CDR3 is TGTGCCAGCAGTTACGAGGGGGGTCCACACAATGAGCAGTTCTTC. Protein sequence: CASSYEGGPHNEQFF.

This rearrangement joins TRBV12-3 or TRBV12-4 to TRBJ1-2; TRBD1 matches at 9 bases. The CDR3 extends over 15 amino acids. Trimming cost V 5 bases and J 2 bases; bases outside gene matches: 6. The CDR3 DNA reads TGTGCCAGCAGTCGGTACAGGGGGCGGAACTATGGCTACACCTTC. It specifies CASSRYRGRNYGYTF.